These 18 T cell receptor beta chains were all obtained from the same sample, sequenced in a study of shared clonotypes between healthy human individuals (dated by TCRdb to the early 2020s). The library was made by the immunoSEQ multiplex PCR assay. The clones in this table, taken by TCRdb from immuneACCESS, are in-frame only. Not every clone is retained; where verified, under half of the shortfall comes from an unresolved V gene, and the cause of the rest is unknown. The sample data list about 2.2 million clones, and 93% of these were observed just once. Jointly, the top ten make up about 1.7% of the sample. For the CD8 naive samples, CD45RO-negative cells were positively selected for CCR7, yielding a CD45RA+CCR7+ population from which TemRA cells were excluded. The sequenced sample was naive CD8+ T cells from PBMCs. The label giving this sample's cell subset or site can be read as: CD45RA+CCR7+. The receptors here all came from a man aged 18 to 35 in good health. Some clones in this sample may be carry-over from other donors' samples.

V gene TRBV9 combines with J gene TRBJ1-3; D is unresolved. V lost 0 bases and J lost 2, with 15 bases in between. CDR3 length: 17 residues. Germline values: CDR1 SGDLS, CDR2 YYNGEE. The CDR3 DNA sequence: TGTGCCAGCAGCGTAGGTCCCCGGTATGGGACTGGAAACACCATATATTTT. The encoded protein is CASSVGPRYGTGNTIYF.

This sequence joins TRBV4-2 and TRBJ2-7; no clear D gene. V dropped 1 base and J dropped 4 bases, with 17 bases sitting between them. CDR3 size: 16 residues. Germline CDR1 is LGHNA and CDR2 is YNFKEQ. The CDR3 DNA reads TGTGCCAGCAGCCAAGGGGTGGGATCCCCTCTTTACGAGCAGTACTTC. Its protein is CASSQGVGSPLYEQYF.

V gene TRBV7-9 combines with J gene TRBJ2-1; 12 nucleotides align to TRBD2. Losses at the gene ends were 1 base for V and 8 bases for J; bases not matched to a gene: 6. The CDR3 length is 16 residues. CDR1 is SEHNR, CDR2 FQNEAQ, per germline (reference sequence). The CDR3 sequence: CASSLGTSGIGDEQFF. CDR3 DNA sequence: TGTGCCAGCAGCTTAGGGACTAGCGGGATTGGCGATGAGCAGTTCTTC. Looking up the rest from reference TRBV7-9 and TRBJ2-1 gives the full variable domain: DTGVSQNPRHKITKRGQNVTFRCDPISEHNRLYWYRQTLGQGPEFLTYFQNEAQLEKSRLLSDRFSAERPKGSFSTLEIQRTEQGDSAMYLCASSLGTSGIGDEQFFGPGTRLTVL.

The V and J genes are TRBV12-5 and TRBJ2-5; D remains ambiguous. The CDR3 spans 14 residues. The V gene lost 4 bases and the J gene lost 7 bases, with 16 bases spanning the gap. CDR1 and CDR2 (germline): LGHNT, FRNRAP. For the CDR3, the DNA is TGTGCTAGTGGTTCTTCCACGGCCCCGGGGACCCAGTACTTC. Its protein is CASGSSTAPGTQYF. Full variable domain (missing parts from reference TRBV12-5 and TRBJ2-5): DARVTQTPRHKVTEMGQEVTMRCQPILGHNTVFWYRQTMMQGLELLAYFRNRAPLDDSGMPKDRFSAEMPDATLATLKIQPSEPRDSAVYFCASGSSTAPGTQYFGPGTRLLVL.

The V and J genes are TRBV28 and TRBJ2-7; D gene unclear. Trimming stripped 5 bases from V and 3 bases from J, with 17 bases between. This CDR3 region has 15 residues. Germline lookup yields CDR1 MDHEN and CDR2 SYDVKM. This CDR3 is CASSPQTNTYYEQYF. In DNA form, the CDR3 reads TGTGCCAGCAGTCCCCAGACAAATACATACTACGAGCAGTACTTC.

The rearrangement joins TRBV28 to TRBJ2-7, with TRBD2 matching 12 bases. With V trimmed by 3 bases and J by 3 bases, 6 bases remained unmatched. CDR1 and CDR2 (germline): MDHEN, SYDVKM. CDR3 size: 16 residues. The CDR3 sequence is CASSFLASGRDYEQYF. In nucleotides, the CDR3 is TGTGCCAGCAGTTTTTTGGCTAGCGGGAGGGACTACGAGCAGTACTTC.

This sequence joins TRBV6-1 and TRBJ2-1; TRBD1 matches at 8 bases. Per germline, CDR1 MNHNS and CDR2 SASEGT. The CDR3 runs to 15 residues. Trimming cost V 4 bases and J 7 bases; bases outside gene matches: 9. CDR3: CASSGARGRTNEQFF. The DNA of the CDR3 is TGTGCCAGCAGTGGAGCCAGGGGGCGTACGAATGAGCAGTTCTTC.

The chain recombines TRBV27 with TRBJ2-7; 10 positions agree with TRBD1. CDR1 and CDR2 from the germline V gene are MNHEY and SMNVEV (reference sequence). The CDR3 spans 16 residues. After removal of 5 bases from V and 3 bases from J, the junction contained 10 bases not matched to a gene. The CDR3 is CASSAILGTGVYEQYF. The CDR3, as DNA: TGTGCCAGCAGTGCCATCTTAGGGACAGGGGTCTACGAGCAGTACTTC.

The rearrangement uses TRBV13 and TRBJ2-7, with D perhaps matching TRBD1 (7 bases). Trimming pared 6 bases from V and 5 bases from J, leaving 17 bases between. The CDR3 is 14 residues long. Germline lookup yields CDR1 PRHDT and CDR2 FYEKMQ (reference sequence). The CDR3 reads CASSRAGGGDEQYF. The DNA for the CDR3 is TGTGCCAGCAGTAGGGCAGGGGGAGGTGACGAGCAGTACTTC.

The rearrangement links TRBV7-9 to TRBJ2-5, with 7 bases identical to TRBD2. This CDR3 comprises 15 residues. CDR1 is SEHNR, CDR2 FQNEAQ, per germline (reference sequence). V dropped 5 bases and J dropped 10; count of bases not matched to a gene: 16. CDR3 coding DNA: TGTGCCAGCAGCCTACCCGGGAGCGGGGCTTCAGACCAGTACTTC. This gives the protein CASSLPGSGASDQYF. The variable domain in full, completed from reference TRBV7-9 and TRBJ2-5, reads DTGVSQNPRHKITKRGQNVTFRCDPISEHNRLYWYRQTLGQGPEFLTYFQNEAQLEKSRLLSDRFSAERPKGSFSTLEIQRTEQGDSAMYLCASSLPGSGASDQYFGPGTRLLVL.

This CDR3 is CASSPGLSETQYF. The CDR3 DNA reads as TGTGCCAGCAGCCCTGGACTCTCAGAGACCCAGTACTTC. The chain uses TRBV7-9 and TRBJ2-5; tentative D call: TRBD2 (5 bases). Germline lookup yields CDR1 SEHNR and CDR2 FQNEAQ (reference sequence). This CDR3 is built from 13 residues. Trimming took 5 bases from V and 4 from J, leaving 11 bases between them.

The gene calls are TRBV6-4 and TRBJ1-2; D ambiguous. Per germline, CDR1 MRHNA and CDR2 SNTAGT. The length of the CDR3 is 13 residues. V lost 0 bases to trimming and J lost 7 bases, with 9 bases between them. The chain's CDR3 is CASSDSGGSGYTF. The CDR3 bases are TGTGCCAGCAGTGACTCGGGCGGCAGTGGCTACACCTTC.

This clone appeared a few times. The junction does not match germline at one end; this may be a read error. Other DNA sequences in this specimen translate into the identical CDR3. V usage is TRBV4-1 and J usage is TRBJ2-7; 9 bases agree with TRBD1. Germline values: CDR1 MGHRA, CDR2 YSYEKL. This CDR3 is built from 17 residues. CDR3 DNA sequence: TGCGCCAGCAGCCAAGATGACGGGACAGGGTGGGTCTACGAGCAGTACTTT. Translating it yields CASSQDDGTGWVYEQYF.

Notes on this clone: Other DNA sequences of this sample code for an identical CDR3. J is TRBJ2-5 and V is TRBV7-3; D not certain. Germline CDR1 is SGHTA and CDR2 is FQGTGA. The CDR3 covers 13 residues. V lost 1 base, J lost 5 bases, and 8 bases lay in between. Here the CDR3 DNA reads TGTGCCAGCAGCTTAAACAGCCGGGAGACCCAGTACTTC. Amino acid sequence: CASSLNSRETQYF.

The chain carries TRBV9 and TRBJ2-6; D is possibly TRBD2 (5 bases). The V end was cut by 8 bases, the J end by 0 bases, with 18 bases between. CDR1 is SGDLS, CDR2 YYNGEE, per germline. The CDR3 is 17 residues long. The CDR3, as DNA: TGTGCCAGTGACCTCCCCTCACGGGGCTCTGGGGCCAACGTCCTGACTTTC. Its translation: CASDLPSRGSGANVLTF. Using reference TRBV9 and TRBJ2-6 for the parts outside the CDR3, the full variable domain is DSGVTQTPKHLITATGQRVTLRCSPRSGDLSVYWYQQSLDQGLQFLIQYYNGEERAKGNILERFSAQQFPDLHSELNLSSLELGDSALYFCASDLPSRGSGANVLTFGAGSRLTVL.

Concerning this clone itself: Other DNA sequences in the same sample also yield this CDR3. V usage is TRBV15 and J usage is TRBJ1-3, with D unresolved. The V gene's germline CDR1 is LNHNV and CDR2 YYDKDF (reference sequence). This CDR3 contains 13 residues. V dropped 1 base and J dropped 4 bases, with 5 bases sitting between them. The CDR3 region is CATSRGSGNTIYF. The CDR3 DNA reads TGTGCCACCAGCAGAGGGTCGGGAAACACCATATATTTT. The entire variable domain, with the rest obtained from reference TRBV15 and TRBJ1-3, is as follows: DAMVIQNPRYQVTQFGKPVTLSCSQTLNHNVMYWYQQKSSQAPKLLFHYYDKDFNNEADTPDNFQSRRPNTSFCFLDIRSPGLGDTAMYLCATSRGSGNTIYFGEGSWLTVV.

The chain is built from TRBV4-2 and TRBJ1-4; no firm D call. V shed 7 bases and J shed 0 bases, with 6 bases lying between them. The CDR3 contains 13 residues. Germline V gene data show CDR1 as LGHNA and CDR2 as YNFKEQ. Written as DNA, the CDR3 is TGTGCCAGCAACCTCGCAACTAATGAAAAACTGTTTTTT. The encoded protein is CASNLATNEKLFF.

Of note for this clone: The same CDR3 also results from other DNA sequences found in this sample. The chain employs TRBV27 and TRBJ2-2, with D hard to call. Deletions cut 6 bases from V and 2 bases from J, with 4 bases between. Germline V gives CDR1 MNHEY, CDR2 SMNVEV (reference sequence). CDR3 size: 12 residues. The CDR3, as DNA: TGTGCCAGCAGGGCAAACACCGGGGAGCTGTTTTTT. Translated: CASRANTGELFF.